This record concerns one TCR beta chain sequence. The CDR3 consists of 16 residues. Germline-derived CDR1 and CDR2 are SNHLY and FYNNEI. V trimming: 7 bases; J trimming: 0 bases; junction bases outside the gene matches: 8. These data are taken from a study of beta chain features in type 1 diabetes. Expressed TCRB transcripts were sequenced after all isolated RNA was converted to cDNA. TCRdb's copy holds only in-frame clones and misses some; the assay was immunoSEQ multiplex PCR. The data contain hundreds of thousands of clones, 15% to 19% of them singletons. The source material was naive CD4+ T cells from blood. The chain carries TRBV2 and TRBJ2-1, with 8 bases lining up with TRBD2. The source of this sequence is a man younger than 30 in good health. The CDR3 region is CASTDRTSFSYNEQFF. Written as DNA, the CDR3 is TGTGCCAGCACCGACCGGACTAGCTTCTCCTACAATGAGCAGTTCTTC.